The T cell receptor (beta chain) described here comes from a study of blood T cell repertoires in COVID-19. As for the study in general: Donors in the United States, Italy and Spain gave samples during acute or convalescent COVID-19.

Trimming took 3 bases from V and 4 from J; bases not matched to a gene: 10. The CDR3 runs to 15 residues. The germline V gene has CDR1 GTSNPN and CDR2 SVGIG (reference sequence). In the original workflow: Researchers report that nucleated cell counts were estimated from reference gene primer amplification. Clones were read by immunoSEQ multiplex PCR, and TCRdb kept only the in-frame ones, dropping some. V and J calls and clone size are as listed in that table; D and trimming were resolved from the DNA. This sample has about 47,000 clones; 80% to 85% occur once, and the top ten carry 12% to 15%. The chain is built from TRBV30 and TRBJ2-5, with 8 bases aligning to TRBD2. Sequencing was carried out using peripheral blood. The clonotype originates from a human donor with acute or convalescent COVID-19. The donor label of this sample is uncertain. CDR3 amino acids: CAWRGAGDRRETQYF. Here the CDR3 DNA reads TGTGCCTGGAGAGGAGCGGGGGACCGAAGAGAGACCCAGTACTTC.